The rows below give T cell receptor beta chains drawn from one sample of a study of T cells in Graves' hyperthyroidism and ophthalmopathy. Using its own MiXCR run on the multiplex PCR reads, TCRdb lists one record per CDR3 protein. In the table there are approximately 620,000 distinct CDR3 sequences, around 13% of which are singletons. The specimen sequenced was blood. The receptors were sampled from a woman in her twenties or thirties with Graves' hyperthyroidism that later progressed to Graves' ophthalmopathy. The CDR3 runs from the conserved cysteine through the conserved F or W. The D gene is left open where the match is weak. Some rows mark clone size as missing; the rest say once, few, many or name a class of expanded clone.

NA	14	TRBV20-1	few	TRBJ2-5	TGCAGTGCTAGGTCCCCCAAGGTGCTAGAGACCCAGTACTTC	CSARSPKVLETQYF
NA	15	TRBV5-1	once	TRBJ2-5	TGCGCCAGCAGCTGGAGGTCGGGGGCGGGGGAGACCCAGTACTTC	CASSWRSGAGETQYF
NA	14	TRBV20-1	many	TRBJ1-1	TGCAGTGCCCCCCCACCTAACCGGTACACTGAAGCTTTCTTT	CSAPPPNRYTEAFF
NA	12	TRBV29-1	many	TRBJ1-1	TGCAGCGCCCGGTCTCAGGGTACCGAAGCTTTCTTT	CSARSQGTEAFF
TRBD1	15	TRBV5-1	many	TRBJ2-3	TGCGCCAGCAGCTTGGGACAGGGGGCCCCAGATACGCAGTATTTT	CASSLGQGAPDTQYF
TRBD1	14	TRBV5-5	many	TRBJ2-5	TGTGCCAGCAGCGTAGGGGGCCCGGGGGAGACCCAGTACTTC	CASSVGGPGETQYF
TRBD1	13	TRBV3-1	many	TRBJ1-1	TGTGCCAGCAGCCAGGTCGGGACAGCTGAAGCTTTCTTT	CASSQVGTAEAFF
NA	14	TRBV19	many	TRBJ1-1	TGTGCCAGTAGTTACCAGGGCGTGAACAGTGAAGCTTTCTTT	CASSYQGVNSEAFF
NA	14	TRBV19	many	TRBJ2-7	TGTGCCAGTAGTAGGTCACCGGGGGAAAACGAGCAGTACTTC	CASSRSPGENEQYF
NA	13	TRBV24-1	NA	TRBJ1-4	TGTGCCACCAGTGATTTGCTCGGGGAAAAACTGTTTTTT	CATSDLLGEKLFF
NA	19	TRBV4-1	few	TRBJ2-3	TGCGCCAGCAGCCAAGATAGGGAGATGGGGGGGCCTGGCACAGATACGCAGTATTTT	CASSQDREMGGPGTDTQYF
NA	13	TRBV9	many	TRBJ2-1	TGTGCCAGCAGCGGGCGGACGGTCAATGAGCAGTTCTTC	CASSGRTVNEQFF
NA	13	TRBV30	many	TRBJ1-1	TGTGCCTGGGTTCGCCGGGTGAACACTGAAGCTTTCTTT	CAWVRRVNTEAFF
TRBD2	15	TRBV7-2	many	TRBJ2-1	TGTGCCAGCAGCTTCACTAGCGGGAGTAAGCTTGAGCAGTTCTTC	CASSFTSGSKLEQFF
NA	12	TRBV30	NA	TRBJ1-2	TGTGCCTGGATCCTCGGGAGATATGGCTTCACCTTC	CAWILGRYGFTF
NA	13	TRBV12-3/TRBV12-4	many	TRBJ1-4	TGTGCCAGCAGCCCCACAGTCGGGGTAAAACTGTTTTTT	CASSPTVGVKLFF
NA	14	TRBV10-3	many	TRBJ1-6	TGTGCCATCACGTCCACAGGGTGGAATTCACCCCTCCACTTT	CAITSTGWNSPLHF
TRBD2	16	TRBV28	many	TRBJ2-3	TGTGCCAGCAGTTCCCCTAGCGGGAGTGGTACAGATACGCAGTATTTT	CASSSPSGSGTDTQYF
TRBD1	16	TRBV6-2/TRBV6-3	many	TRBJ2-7	TGTGCCAGCAGAAAGCATCCGGGACAGGGGGCTGGAGAGCAGTACTTC	CASRKHPGQGAGEQYF
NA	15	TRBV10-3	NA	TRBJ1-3	TGTGCCATCATGTCCACGGTGTCCTCTGGAAACACCATATATTTT	CAIMSTVSSGNTIYF
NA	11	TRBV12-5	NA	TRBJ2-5	TGTGCTAGTGGTTTGGGACTTTCCCAGTACTTC	CASGLGLSQYF
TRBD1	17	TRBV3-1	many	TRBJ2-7	TGTGCCAGCAGCCAAGGTACCGGGACAGGGGGCGTTTACGAGCAGTACTTC	CASSQGTGTGGVYEQYF
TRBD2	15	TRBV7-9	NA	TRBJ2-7	TGTGCCAGCAGCCCCTCGGGGGGGACTTCCTACGAGCAGTACTTC	CASSPSGGTSYEQYF
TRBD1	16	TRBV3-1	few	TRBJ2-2	TGTGCCAGCAGCCAAGGGACAGGGAGCCTCACCGGGGAGCTGTTTTTT	CASSQGTGSLTGELFF
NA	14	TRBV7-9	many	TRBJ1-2	TGTGCCAGCAGCCCAGCGGCGGCTTACTATGGCTACACCTTC	CASSPAAAYYGYTF
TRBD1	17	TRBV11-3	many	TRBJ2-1	TGTGCCAGCAGCTTGCCTCCGGGACAGGGGGCGGGCAATGAGCAGTTCTTC	CASSLPPGQGAGNEQFF